Following are 7 T cell receptor beta chains from one sample sequenced in a study of tumour-infiltrating T cells in Burkitt lymphoma. The assay was immunoSEQ multiplex PCR, and TCRdb's table has in-frame clones only and misses some. The sample includes some 6,300 clones, 10% of them seen just once. Source material: tumor tissue. Receptor source: a human donor with diffuse large B-cell lymphoma.

A few counts support this clone. The chain has TRBV4-2 and TRBJ2-2, with a possible D match to TRBD1 (5 bases). Germline V gives CDR1 LGHNA, CDR2 YNFKEQ. CDR3 length equals 17 residues. Trimming pared 0 bases from V and 0 bases from J, leaving 11 bases between. CDR3 sequence: CASSQDWGVANTGELFF. For the CDR3, the DNA is TGTGCCAGCAGCCAAGACTGGGGCGTCGCGAACACCGGGGAGCTGTTTTTT.

This clone showed up just a few times. V gene TRBV19 combines with J gene TRBJ2-3, with 9 bases fitting TRBD1. Germline CDR1 reads LNHDA; CDR2 reads SQIVND (reference sequence). Losses at the gene ends were 3 bases for V and 3 bases for J; bases not matched to a gene: 4. The CDR3 runs 15 residues. The CDR3 nucleotides read TGTGCCAGTAGTATGCCGGGACAGGGTACAGATACGCAGTATTTT. Translation gives CASSMPGQGTDTQYF.

This clone showed up just a few times. The genes are TRBV5-4 and TRBJ2-3, with 8 bases fitting TRBD2. CDR1 is SGHNT, CDR2 YYREEE, per germline (reference sequence). Losses at the gene ends were 4 bases for V and 4 bases for J; bases not matched to a gene: 8. CDR3 length equals 15 residues. The CDR3 spells CASSARGGQADTQYF. The CDR3 nucleotides are TGTGCCAGCAGCGCCCGGGGGGGGCAGGCAGATACGCAGTATTTT. Based on the CDR3 plus reference TRBV5-4 and TRBJ2-3, the full variable domain is ETGVTQSPTHLIKTRGQQVTLRCSSQSGHNTVSWYQQALGQGPQFIFQYYREEENGRGNFPPRFSGLQFPNYSSELNVNALELDDSALYLCASSARGGQADTQYFGPGTRLTVL.

V gene TRBV6-5 combines with J gene TRBJ1-2; TRBD1 is a possible D gene (5 bases). Germline CDR1 and CDR2: MNHEY and SVGAGI. This CDR3 has 15 residues. The germline V and J ends were trimmed by 6 bases and 6 bases, with 20 bases remaining between them. CDR3 sequence reads: CASRFSLGLGDGYTF. The CDR3 DNA follows: TGTGCCAGCAGGTTCTCCTTGGGACTGGGGGATGGCTACACCTTC.

In this sample, this clone turned up a few times. This chain links TRBV6-5 with TRBJ1-1; D is unclear. This CDR3 has 13 amino acids. CDR1 and CDR2 from the germline V gene are MNHEY and SVGAGI. V lost 6 bases to trimming and J lost 10 bases, with 18 bases between them. Here the CDR3 DNA reads TGTGCCAGCAGGGAGTCACCCGGATCAGGAGCTTTCTTT. It specifies CASRESPGSGAFF.

This clone was detected a few times. V is TRBV6-5 and J is TRBJ2-3; 8 bases are shared with TRBD1. This CDR3 contains 15 residues. Per the germline V gene, CDR1 is MNHEY and CDR2 is SVGAGI. After removal of 4 bases from V and 5 bases from J, the junction contained 8 bases not matched to a gene. Here the CDR3 reads CASSFTDRAGDTQYF. The CDR3 DNA is TGTGCCAGCAGTTTTACGGACAGGGCAGGAGATACGCAGTATTTT.

This clone has just a few counts. The V gene is TRBV28, the J gene TRBJ1-5; D remains ambiguous. V lost 3 bases and J lost 7, with 7 bases in between. The germline gives CDR1 MDHEN, CDR2 SYDVKM. This CDR3 contains 12 residues. The CDR3 sequence: CASSFGNQPQHF. The CDR3, as DNA: TGTGCCAGCAGTTTCGGGAACCAGCCCCAGCATTTT.